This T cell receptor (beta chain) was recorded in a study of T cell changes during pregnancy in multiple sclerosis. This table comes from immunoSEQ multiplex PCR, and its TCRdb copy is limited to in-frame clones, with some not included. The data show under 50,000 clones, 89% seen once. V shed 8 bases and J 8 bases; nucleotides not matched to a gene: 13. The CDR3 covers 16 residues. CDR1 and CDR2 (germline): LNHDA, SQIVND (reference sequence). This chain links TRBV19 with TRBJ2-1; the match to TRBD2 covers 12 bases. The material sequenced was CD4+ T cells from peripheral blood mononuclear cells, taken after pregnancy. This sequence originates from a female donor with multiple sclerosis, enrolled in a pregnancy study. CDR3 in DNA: TGTGCCAGTGCTCAGAGGTCTAGCGGGAGGGCCTATGAGCAGTTCTTC. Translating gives CASAQRSSGRAYEQFF.